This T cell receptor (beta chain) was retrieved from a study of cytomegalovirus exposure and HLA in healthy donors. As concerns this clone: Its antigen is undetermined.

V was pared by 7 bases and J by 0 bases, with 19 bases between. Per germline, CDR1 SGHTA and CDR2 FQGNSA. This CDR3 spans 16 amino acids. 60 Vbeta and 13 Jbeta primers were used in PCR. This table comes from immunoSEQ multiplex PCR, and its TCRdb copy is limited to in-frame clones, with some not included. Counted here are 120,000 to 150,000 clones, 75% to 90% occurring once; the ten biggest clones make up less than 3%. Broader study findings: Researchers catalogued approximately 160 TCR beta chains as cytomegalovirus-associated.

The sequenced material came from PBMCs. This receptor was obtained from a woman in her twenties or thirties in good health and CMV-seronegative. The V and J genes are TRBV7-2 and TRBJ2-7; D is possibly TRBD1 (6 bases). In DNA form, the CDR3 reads TGTGCCAGCACCTTGACCGGACAGCTGTCCTCCTACGAGCAGTACTTC. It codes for CASTLTGQLSSYEQYF.